The 22 T cell receptor beta chains given below trace back to one sample, sequenced in a study of blood T cell repertoires in COVID-19. The data were produced by immunoSEQ multiplex PCR, yet TCRdb's version contains in-frame clones alone and is incomplete. The sample has 150,000 to 200,000 clones, roughly 90% seen once. Sequencing used PBMCs or T cells enriched from blood (not recorded which). These receptors all stem from a woman aged 45-59 years who had recovered from COVID-19.

The DNA for the CDR3 is TGTGCCAGCAGCCAAAGGACAGCTACTAGGACTGAAGCTTTCTTT. Amino acids: CASSQRTATRTEAFF. This rearrangement joins TRBV4-2 to TRBJ1-1, with D tentatively TRBD1 (6 bases). CDR3 size: 15 residues. Germline assignment: CDR1 LGHNA and CDR2 YNFKEQ. The ends were cut back, 2 bases at V and 5 bases at J, with 15 bases in the middle.

The sample holds one count of this clone. CDR3: CASSPRGQNTEAFF. CDR3 in DNA: TGTGCCAGCTCACCCCGCGGGCAGAACACTGAAGCTTTCTTT. The chain has TRBV18 and TRBJ1-1; no definite D call. Per germline, CDR1 KGHSH and CDR2 LQKENI. This CDR3 contains 14 residues. Trimming shortened V by 3 bases and J by 1 base, and 9 bases separated the two germline ends.

In its sample, this clone was seen once. The chain carries TRBV29-1 and TRBJ1-1; TRBD1 matches 8 bases. The CDR3 is 14 amino acids. Germline lookup yields CDR1 SQVTM and CDR2 ANQGSEA. The CDR3 DNA reads as TGCAGTGCCAGGGAAGGGACAGGCAACACTGAAGCTTTCTTT. Translated: CSAREGTGNTEAFF.

V usage is TRBV4-1 and J usage is TRBJ2-7; 7 positions match TRBD2. The junction had 11 bases not matched to a gene; V was cut back by 5 bases and J by 4 bases. This CDR3 comprises 15 residues. Germline V gene data show CDR1 as MGHRA and CDR2 as YSYEKL. The CDR3 sequence is CASSYRLGTIYEQYF. DNA for the CDR3: TGCGCCAGCAGCTATCGACTAGGGACTATTTACGAGCAGTACTTC.

This chain joins TRBV27 and TRBJ2-2; 13 bases are a match to TRBD2. Unmatched junction bases numbered 4, after V lost 5 bases and J lost 7 bases. The CDR3 loop spans 15 amino acids. CDR1 and CDR2 from the germline V gene are MNHEY and SMNVEV (reference sequence). The CDR3 DNA reads TGTGCCAGCAGTACTAGCGGGAGGGCCCACGGGGAGCTGTTTTTT. It encodes CASSTSGRAHGELFF.

V usage is TRBV28 and J usage is TRBJ2-1, with 7 bases identical to TRBD2. Germline assignment: CDR1 MDHEN and CDR2 SYDVKM. Trimming removed 4 bases from V and 5 bases from J; junction bases left unmatched: 17. The CDR3 consists of 18 residues. The CDR3 loop is CASSSLGGWTTKDNEQFF. CDR3 DNA: TGTGCCAGCAGTTCCTTGGGAGGGTGGACAACCAAAGACAATGAGCAGTTCTTC.

The CDR3 here is CASSQTSGELFF. The CDR3, as DNA: TGTGCCAGCAGCCAGACATCCGGGGAGCTGTTTTTT. V usage is TRBV3-1 (or the pseudogene TRBV3-2) and J usage is TRBJ2-2, with no clear D. The CDR3 covers 12 residues. Trimming stripped 3 bases from V and 6 bases from J, with 5 bases between. CDR1 and CDR2 (germline): LGHDT, YNNKEL (reference sequence).

In DNA form, the CDR3 reads TGTGCCACCAGCTGGGGACAGCTCCAAGGGGATACGCAGTATTTT. It yields the protein CATSWGQLQGDTQYF. The genes are TRBV15 and TRBJ2-3; TRBD1 aligns across 7 bases. The germline CDR1 and CDR2 sequences are LNHNV and YYDKDF (reference sequence). The J segment lost 6 bases and the V segment lost 5 bases, leaving 11 bases of the junction unmatched. The CDR3 consists of 15 residues. Drawing the rest from reference TRBV15 and TRBJ2-3, the complete variable domain is DAMVIQNPRYQVTQFGKPVTLSCSQTLNHNVMYWYQQKSSQAPKLLFHYYDKDFNNEADTPDNFQSRRPNTSFCFLDIRSPGLGDTAMYLCATSWGQLQGDTQYFGPGTRLTVL.

This chain links TRBV10-2 with TRBJ2-1, with 16 bases identical to TRBD2. CDR3 length equals 19 residues. Germline V lookup: CDR1 WSHSY, CDR2 SAAADI. With V trimmed by 4 bases and J by 0 bases, 6 bases remained unmatched. The CDR3 DNA follows: TGCGCCAGCAGTGCGGGGGGACTAGCGGGGGGGAACTCCTACAATGAGCAGTTCTTC. Translation: CASSAGGLAGGNSYNEQFF.

CDR3 coding DNA: TGTGCCAGCAGCTTAATCGAGTCGACAACTAATGAAAAACTGTTTTTT. It encodes CASSLIESTTNEKLFF. The V gene is TRBV7-3, the J gene TRBJ1-4; D gene ambiguous. Trimming cost V 1 base and J 0 bases, with 9 bases left between them. The length of the CDR3 is 16 residues. Per germline, CDR1 SGHTA and CDR2 FQGTGA.

This CDR3 reads CASSSRLAGTDTQYF. CDR3 bases: TGTGCCAGCAGCTCCAGACTAGCGGGGACAGATACGCAGTATTTT. This chain uses TRBV7-3 with TRBJ2-3; 11 nucleotides match TRBD2. Germline CDR1 is SGHTA and CDR2 is FQGTGA. V shed 4 bases, J shed 3 bases, and the junction held 3 bases outside the gene matches. This CDR3 is 15 amino acids long.

The rearrangement joins TRBV3-1 (or the pseudogene TRBV3-2) to TRBJ2-1; D is uncertain. Looked up from germline, CDR1 is LGHDT and CDR2 is YNNKEL (reference sequence). The CDR3 is made up of 15 amino acids. V gave up 1 base and J gave up 1 base, with 8 bases separating them. DNA of the CDR3: TGTGCCAGCAGCCAAGGGGCTCGGTCCTACAATGAGCAGTTCTTC. This translates into CASSQGARSYNEQFF.

The chain recombines TRBV6-5 with TRBJ2-7; TRBD1 matches at 10 bases. J gave up 5 bases and V 6 bases, and 7 bases lay outside the gene matches. CDR1 is MNHEY and CDR2 is SVGAGI in the germline V gene. The CDR3 covers 14 residues. The CDR3 DNA follows: TGTGCCAGCAGGGGGGACAGGGGTAGCCACGAGCAGTACTTC. Protein product: CASRGDRGSHEQYF.

The rearrangement uses TRBV7-2 and TRBJ1-5, with D possibly being TRBD1 (6 bases). Trimming stripped 5 bases from V and 2 bases from J, with 16 bases between. The germline CDR1 and CDR2 sequences are SGHTA and FQGNSA. CDR3 size: 16 residues. The CDR3 DNA follows: TGTGCCAGCAGCCTCCACGTGAACAGGGGCAATCAGCCCCAGCATTTT. Protein product: CASSLHVNRGNQPQHF.

The V and J genes are TRBV27 and TRBJ2-7; possibly TRBD1 for D (5 bases). Per the germline V gene, CDR1 is MNHEY and CDR2 is SMNVEV (reference sequence). Trimming left V 0 bases short and J 4 bases short, with 13 bases between. CDR3 length: 15 residues. The CDR3 DNA reads as TGTGCCAGCAGTTTATCGAGTGGGGCCAAATACGAGCAGTACTTC. The encoded protein is CASSLSSGAKYEQYF.

The chain is built from TRBV25-1 and TRBJ1-2, with TRBD1 identical over 10 bases. J lost 3 bases, V lost 6 bases, and 10 bases had no gene match. CDR3 length: 16 residues. The V gene's germline CDR1 is MGHDK and CDR2 SYGVNS. The CDR3 spells CASSPQTGTGDYGYTF. The CDR3 bases are TGTGCCAGCAGCCCGCAAACCGGGACAGGGGACTATGGCTACACCTTC.

The rearrangement uses TRBV6-4 and TRBJ2-3; TRBD2 agrees at 12 bases. The trim removed 5 bases at V and 2 bases at J, leaving 2 bases unmatched. This CDR3 contains 15 residues. Germline values: CDR1 MRHNA, CDR2 SNTAGT. DNA of the CDR3: TGTGCCAGCAGTCGGACTAGCGGGACCACAGATACGCAGTATTTT. As protein: CASSRTSGTTDTQYF.

The chain has TRBV5-1 and TRBJ2-3, with D unclear. V lost 2 bases to trimming and J lost 3 bases, with 7 bases between them. CDR3 length: 13 amino acids. Germline CDR1 is SGHRS and CDR2 is YFSETQ. CDR3 loop: CASSFQMTDTQYF. CDR3 DNA: TGCGCCAGCAGCTTCCAGATGACAGATACGCAGTATTTT.

The chain combines TRBV19 with TRBJ2-2; perhaps TRBD2 as D (5 bases). CDR3 size: 16 residues. Germline V gene sequence: CDR1 LNHDA, CDR2 SQIVND (reference sequence). V was clipped by 1 base and J by 4 bases, with 13 bases between them. The CDR3 loop is CASSIGRRPLTGELFF. Written as DNA, the CDR3 is TGTGCCAGTAGTATAGGTCGGAGGCCCCTCACCGGGGAGCTGTTTTTT. Supplemented by reference TRBV19 and TRBJ2-2, the full variable domain reads DGGITQSPKYLFRKEGQNVTLSCEQNLNHDAMYWYRQDPGQGLRLIYYSQIVNDFQKGDIAEGYSVSREKKESFPLTVTSAQKNPTAFYLCASSIGRRPLTGELFFGEGSRLTVL.

The chain recombines TRBV7-8 with TRBJ1-3; D unclear. V was cut by 5 bases and J by 0 bases, with 17 bases left in between. The CDR3 is 17 residues long. The germline V gene encodes CDR1 SGHVS and CDR2 FQNEAQ. The CDR3 DNA reads as TGTGCCAGCAGCCACCGACTCCTACTTAGCTCTGGAAACACCATATATTTT. Protein sequence: CASSHRLLLSSGNTIYF.

The chain links TRBV4-2 to TRBJ2-7, with 13 bases identical to TRBD2. V lost 5 bases, J lost 2 bases, and 0 bases stayed unmatched. Per germline, CDR1 LGHNA and CDR2 YNFKEQ. This CDR3 comprises 14 residues. CDR3 region: CASSGTSGTYEQYF. For the CDR3, the DNA is TGTGCCAGCAGCGGGACTAGCGGGACCTACGAGCAGTACTTC.

This rearrangement joins TRBV29-1 to TRBJ1-2; no reliable D call. The CDR3 sequence is 13 residues long. V was cut by 3 bases and J by 8 bases, with 16 bases left in between. CDR1 and CDR2 (germline): SQVTM, ANQGSEA. Written as DNA, the CDR3 is TGCAGCGTTGAGAAATATGTGGCGGAGGGCTACACCTTC. Translating gives CSVEKYVAEGYTF.